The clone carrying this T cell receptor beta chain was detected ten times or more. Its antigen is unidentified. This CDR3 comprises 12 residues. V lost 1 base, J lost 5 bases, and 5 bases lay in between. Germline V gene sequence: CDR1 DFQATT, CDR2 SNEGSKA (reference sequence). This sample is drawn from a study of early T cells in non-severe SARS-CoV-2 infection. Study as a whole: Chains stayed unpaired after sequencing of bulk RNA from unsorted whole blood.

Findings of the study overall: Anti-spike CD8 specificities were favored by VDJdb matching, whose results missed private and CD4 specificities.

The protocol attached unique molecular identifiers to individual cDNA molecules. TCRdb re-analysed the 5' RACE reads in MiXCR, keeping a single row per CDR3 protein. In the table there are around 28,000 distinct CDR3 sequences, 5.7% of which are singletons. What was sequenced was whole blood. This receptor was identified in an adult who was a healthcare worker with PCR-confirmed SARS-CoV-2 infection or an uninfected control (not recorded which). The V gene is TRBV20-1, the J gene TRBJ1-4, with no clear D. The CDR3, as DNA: TGCAGTGCTAGAGCAGTAAATGAAAAACTGTTTTTT. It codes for CSARAVNEKLFF.